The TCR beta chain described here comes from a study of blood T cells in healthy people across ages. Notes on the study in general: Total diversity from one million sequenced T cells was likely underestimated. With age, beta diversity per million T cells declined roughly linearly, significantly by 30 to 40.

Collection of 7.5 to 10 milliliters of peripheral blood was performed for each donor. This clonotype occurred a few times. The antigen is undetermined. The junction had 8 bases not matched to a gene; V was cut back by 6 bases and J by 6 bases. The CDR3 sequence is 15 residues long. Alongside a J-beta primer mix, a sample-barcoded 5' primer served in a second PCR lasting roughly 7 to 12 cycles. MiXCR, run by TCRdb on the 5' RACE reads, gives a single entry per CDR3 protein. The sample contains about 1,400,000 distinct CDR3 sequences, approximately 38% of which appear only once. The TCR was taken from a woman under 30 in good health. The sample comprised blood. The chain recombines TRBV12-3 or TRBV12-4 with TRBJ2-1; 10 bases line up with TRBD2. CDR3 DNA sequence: TGTGCCAGCAGCCCAACGCTAGCGGGGGTCAATGAGCAGTTCTTC. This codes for CASSPTLAGVNEQFF.